The clone carrying this T cell receptor beta chain was counted at least ten times. What it binds is unknown. Using its own MiXCR run on the RACE reads, TCRdb lists one record per CDR3 protein. The table includes 95,000 to 150,000 distinct CDR3 sequences, about 14% detected once. These data belong to a study of human T cells and chemical hapten exposure. For the study at large: For sensitization, 2% DPC was applied to an approximately 2 cm by approximately 2 cm patch of upper inner arm skin. The study, taken as a whole, reports: Donor immune responses may differ from healthy people's, since all donors had alopecia.

Germline V gene sequence: CDR1 KGHSH, CDR2 LQKENI. V dropped 2 bases and J dropped 2; count of bases not matched to a gene: 3. CDR3 length equals 16 residues. As for time point: pre-sensitization, week 0. Treatment noted: therapeutic diphenylcyclopropenone sensitization with weekly scalp DPC. Unseparated into fractions, whole blood served as the source from which total RNA was extracted. The rearrangement uses TRBV18 and TRBJ1-4; 9 nucleotides align to TRBD1. The sample here was whole blood, taken in connection with sensitization to the hapten diphenylcyclopropenone (DPC). This TCR came from a young woman with alopecia areata. Some clones in this sample may be carry-over from other donors' samples. The CDR3 region has the DNA TGTGCCAGCTCACCAAACAGGGGGCAGACTAATGAAAAACTGTTTTTT. Protein sequence: CASSPNRGQTNEKLFF.